This TCR beta chain was identified in a study of blood T cell repertoires in COVID-19. The table came from immunoSEQ multiplex PCR; TCRdb's copy has only in-frame clones and leaves some out. This table holds 200,000 to 250,000 clones, roughly 85% found once. The CDR3 has 20 residues. Germline V gene sequence: CDR1 MNHNY, CDR2 SVGAGI (reference sequence). The trim removed 5 bases at V and 0 bases at J, leaving 19 bases unmatched. The sample comprised PBMCs or T cells enriched from blood (not recorded which). The rearrangement links TRBV6-6 to TRBJ1-5; 7 positions match TRBD1. This TCR derives from a woman in her fifties or sixties who had been exposed to COVID-19. CDR3 DNA: TGTGCCAGCAGTCGAACCTCAGCAGGGGGATCACGTAATAGCAATCAGCCCCAGCATTTT. This gives the protein CASSRTSAGGSRNSNQPQHF.